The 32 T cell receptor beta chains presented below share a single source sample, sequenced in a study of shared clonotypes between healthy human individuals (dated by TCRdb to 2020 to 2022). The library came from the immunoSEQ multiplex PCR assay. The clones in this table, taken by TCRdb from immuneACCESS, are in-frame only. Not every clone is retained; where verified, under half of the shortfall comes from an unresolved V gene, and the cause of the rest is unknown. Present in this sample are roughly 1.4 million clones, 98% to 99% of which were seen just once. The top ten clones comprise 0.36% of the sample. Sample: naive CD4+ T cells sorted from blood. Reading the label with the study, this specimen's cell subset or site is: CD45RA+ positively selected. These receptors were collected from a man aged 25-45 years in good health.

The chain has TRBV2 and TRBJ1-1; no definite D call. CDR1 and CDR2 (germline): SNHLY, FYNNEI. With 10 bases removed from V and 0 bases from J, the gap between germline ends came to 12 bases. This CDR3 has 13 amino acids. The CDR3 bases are TGTGCCACCGTAAGTCGGTTGAACACTGAAGCTTTCTTT. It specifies CATVSRLNTEAFF.

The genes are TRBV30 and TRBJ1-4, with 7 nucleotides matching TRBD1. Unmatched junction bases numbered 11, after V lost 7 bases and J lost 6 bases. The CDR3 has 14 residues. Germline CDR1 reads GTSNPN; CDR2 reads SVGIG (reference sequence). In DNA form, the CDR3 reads TGTGCCTCGGACCGGGGACAGACTGATGAAAAACTGTTTTTT. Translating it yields CASDRGQTDEKLFF.

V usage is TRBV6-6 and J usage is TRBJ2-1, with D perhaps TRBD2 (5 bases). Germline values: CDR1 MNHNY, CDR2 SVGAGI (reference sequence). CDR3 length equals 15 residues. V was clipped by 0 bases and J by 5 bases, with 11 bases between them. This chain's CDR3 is CASSYSSEGNNEQFF. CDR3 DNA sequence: TGTGCCAGCAGTTACTCGAGTGAGGGCAACAATGAGCAGTTCTTC.

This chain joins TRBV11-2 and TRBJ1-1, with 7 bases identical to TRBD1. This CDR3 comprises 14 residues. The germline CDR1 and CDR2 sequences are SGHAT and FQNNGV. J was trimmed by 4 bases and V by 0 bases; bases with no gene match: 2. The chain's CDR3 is CASSLDRGATEAFF. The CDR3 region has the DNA TGTGCCAGCAGCTTAGACAGGGGGGCCACTGAAGCTTTCTTT.

The CDR3 sequence: CASSLGTSVSLGKNIQYF. The CDR3 DNA reads as TGTGCCAGCAGCTTAGGGACTAGCGTGAGCCTGGGCAAAAACATTCAGTACTTC. The chain uses TRBV11-2 and TRBJ2-4, with 9 bases matching TRBD2. The CDR3 contains 18 residues. Germline V gives CDR1 SGHAT, CDR2 FQNNGV. The V segment lost 1 base and the J segment 3 bases; nucleotides outside the gene matches: 10.

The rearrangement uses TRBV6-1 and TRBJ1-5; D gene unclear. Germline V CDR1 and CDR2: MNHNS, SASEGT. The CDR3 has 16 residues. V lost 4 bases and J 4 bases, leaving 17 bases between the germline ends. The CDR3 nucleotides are TGTGCCAGCAGTGCCTCGAGTGGAGCGGTAAATCAGCCCCAGCATTTT. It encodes CASSASSGAVNQPQHF.

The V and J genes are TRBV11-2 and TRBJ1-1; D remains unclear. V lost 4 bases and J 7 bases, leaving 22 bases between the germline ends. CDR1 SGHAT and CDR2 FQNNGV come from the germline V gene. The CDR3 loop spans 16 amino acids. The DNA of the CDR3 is TGTGCCAGCAGCTCAGTTCTCCGGCCCGTCATGATTGAAGCTTTCTTT. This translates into CASSSVLRPVMIEAFF. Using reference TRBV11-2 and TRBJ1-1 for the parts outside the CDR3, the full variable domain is EAGVAQSPRYKIIEKRQSVAFWCNPISGHATLYWYQQILGQGPKLLIQFQNNGVVDDSQLPKDRFSAERLKGVDSTLKIQPAKLEDSAVYLCASSSVLRPVMIEAFFGQGTRLTVV.

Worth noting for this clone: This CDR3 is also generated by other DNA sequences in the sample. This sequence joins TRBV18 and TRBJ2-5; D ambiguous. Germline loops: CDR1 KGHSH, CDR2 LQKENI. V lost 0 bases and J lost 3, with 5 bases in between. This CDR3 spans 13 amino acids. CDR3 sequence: CASSPPSKETQYF. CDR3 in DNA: TGTGCCAGCTCACCACCGAGCAAAGAGACCCAGTACTTC.

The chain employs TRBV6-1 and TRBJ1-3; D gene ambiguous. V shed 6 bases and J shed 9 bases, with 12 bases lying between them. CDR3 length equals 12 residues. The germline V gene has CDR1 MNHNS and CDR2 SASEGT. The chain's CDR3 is CASRPPGATIYF. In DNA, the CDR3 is TGTGCCAGCAGGCCTCCCGGCGCCACCATATATTTT.

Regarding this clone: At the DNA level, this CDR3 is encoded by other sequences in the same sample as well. CDR3 region: CSVVRTGDYEQYF. The DNA of the CDR3 is TGCAGCGTTGTGCGGACAGGGGATTACGAGCAGTACTTC. This chain links TRBV29-1 with TRBJ2-7; 9 bases map to TRBD1. The CDR3 runs 13 residues. Looked up from germline, CDR1 is SQVTM and CDR2 is ANQGSEA. With V trimmed by 4 bases and J by 4 bases, 5 bases remained unmatched.

The CDR3 is CASSLTGGFDTEAFF. The CDR3 DNA sequence: TGTGCCAGCTCACTGACAGGGGGCTTCGACACTGAAGCTTTCTTT. The chain joins TRBV18 to TRBJ1-1, with 10 positions matching TRBD1. This CDR3 has 15 residues. CDR1 KGHSH and CDR2 LQKENI come from the germline V gene. With 4 bases clipped from V and 3 bases from J, the junction kept 5 bases outside the gene matches.

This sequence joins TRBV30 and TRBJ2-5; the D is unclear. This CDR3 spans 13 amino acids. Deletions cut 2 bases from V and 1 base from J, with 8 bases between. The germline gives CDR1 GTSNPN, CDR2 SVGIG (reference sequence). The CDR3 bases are TGTGCCTGGAGTAGAGTCAGCCAAGAGACCCAGTACTTC. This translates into CAWSRVSQETQYF.

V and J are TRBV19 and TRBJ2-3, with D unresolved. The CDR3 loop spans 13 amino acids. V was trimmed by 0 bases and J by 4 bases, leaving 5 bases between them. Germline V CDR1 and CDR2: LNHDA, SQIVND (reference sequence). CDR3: CASSIDYPDTQYF. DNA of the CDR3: TGTGCCAGTAGTATAGATTACCCAGATACGCAGTATTTT.

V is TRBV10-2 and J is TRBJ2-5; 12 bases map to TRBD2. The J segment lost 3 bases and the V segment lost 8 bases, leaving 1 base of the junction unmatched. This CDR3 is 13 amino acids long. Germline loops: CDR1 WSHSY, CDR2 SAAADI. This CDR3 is CASRTSGKETQYF. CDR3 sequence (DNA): TGCGCCAGCCGGACTAGCGGGAAAGAGACCCAGTACTTC.

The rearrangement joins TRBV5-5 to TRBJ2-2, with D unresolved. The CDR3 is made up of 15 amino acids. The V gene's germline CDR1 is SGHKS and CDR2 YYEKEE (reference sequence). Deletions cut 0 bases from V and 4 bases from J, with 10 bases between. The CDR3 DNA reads TGTGCCAGCAGCTTGGGCCCGGCCCCCACCGGGGAGCTGTTTTTT. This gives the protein CASSLGPAPTGELFF. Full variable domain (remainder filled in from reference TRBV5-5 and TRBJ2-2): DAGVTQSPTHLIKTRGQQVTLRCSPISGHKSVSWYQQVLGQGPQFIFQYYEKEERGRGNFPDRFSARQFPNYSSELNVNALLLGDSALYLCASSLGPAPTGELFFGEGSRLTVL.

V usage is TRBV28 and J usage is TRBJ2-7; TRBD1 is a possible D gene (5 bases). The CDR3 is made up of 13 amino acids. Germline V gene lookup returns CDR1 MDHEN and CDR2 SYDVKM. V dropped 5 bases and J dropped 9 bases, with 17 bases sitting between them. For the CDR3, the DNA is TGTGCCAGCAGTCCCCCGTCCAGGGCCGGGCAGTACTTC. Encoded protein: CASSPPSRAGQYF.

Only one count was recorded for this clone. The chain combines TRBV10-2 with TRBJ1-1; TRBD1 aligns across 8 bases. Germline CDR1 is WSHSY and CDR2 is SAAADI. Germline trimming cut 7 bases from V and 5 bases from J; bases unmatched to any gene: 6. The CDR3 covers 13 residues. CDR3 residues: CASTRTGRTEAFF. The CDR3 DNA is TGCGCCAGCACTCGGACAGGGCGGACTGAAGCTTTCTTT.

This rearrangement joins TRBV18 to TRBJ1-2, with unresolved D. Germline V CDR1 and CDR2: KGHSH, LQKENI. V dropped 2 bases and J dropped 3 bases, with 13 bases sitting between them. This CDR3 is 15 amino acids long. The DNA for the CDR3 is TGTGCCAGCTCACCAGTCGTCAGCGTAGACTATGGCTACACCTTC. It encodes CASSPVVSVDYGYTF.

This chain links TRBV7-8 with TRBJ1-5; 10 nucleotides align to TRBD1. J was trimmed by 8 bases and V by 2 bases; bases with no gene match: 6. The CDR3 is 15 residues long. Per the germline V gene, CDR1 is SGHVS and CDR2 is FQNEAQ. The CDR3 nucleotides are TGTGCCAGCAGCTTAAGGTGGGACAGGGGTAAGCCCCAGCATTTT. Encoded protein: CASSLRWDRGKPQHF.

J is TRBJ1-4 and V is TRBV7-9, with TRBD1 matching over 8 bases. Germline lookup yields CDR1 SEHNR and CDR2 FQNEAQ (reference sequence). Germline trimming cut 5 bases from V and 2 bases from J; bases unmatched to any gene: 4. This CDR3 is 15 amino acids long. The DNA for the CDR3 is TGTGCCAGCAGCGGGACAGGAATTACTAATGAAAAACTGTTTTTT. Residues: CASSGTGITNEKLFF.

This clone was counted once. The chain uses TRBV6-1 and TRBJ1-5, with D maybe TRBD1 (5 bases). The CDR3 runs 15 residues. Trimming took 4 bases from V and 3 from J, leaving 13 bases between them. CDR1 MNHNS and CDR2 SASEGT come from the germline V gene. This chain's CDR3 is CASSGKGSSNQPQHF. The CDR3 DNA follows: TGTGCCAGCAGTGGGAAGGGGTCATCCAATCAGCCCCAGCATTTT.

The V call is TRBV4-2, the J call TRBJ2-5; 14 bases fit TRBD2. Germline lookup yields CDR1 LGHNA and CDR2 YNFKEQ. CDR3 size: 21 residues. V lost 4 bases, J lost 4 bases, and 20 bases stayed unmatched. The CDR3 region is CASSPHGGGTSGSGRGETQYF. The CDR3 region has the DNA TGTGCCAGCAGCCCTCATGGGGGCGGGACTAGCGGGAGTGGTAGGGGAGAGACCCAGTACTTC.

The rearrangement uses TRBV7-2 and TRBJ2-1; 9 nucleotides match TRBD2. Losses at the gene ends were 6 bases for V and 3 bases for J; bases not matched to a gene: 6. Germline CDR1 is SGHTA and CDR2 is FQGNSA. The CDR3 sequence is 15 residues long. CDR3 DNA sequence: TGTGCCAGCAGTGTAGCGGGAGCCCTCTACAATGAGCAGTTCTTC. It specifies CASSVAGALYNEQFF.

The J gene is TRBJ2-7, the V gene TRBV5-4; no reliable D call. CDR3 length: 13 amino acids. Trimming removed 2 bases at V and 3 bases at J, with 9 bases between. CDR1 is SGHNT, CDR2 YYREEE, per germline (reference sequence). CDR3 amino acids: CASSLTQGYEQYF. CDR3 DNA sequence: TGTGCCAGCAGCTTAACGCAAGGCTACGAGCAGTACTTC.

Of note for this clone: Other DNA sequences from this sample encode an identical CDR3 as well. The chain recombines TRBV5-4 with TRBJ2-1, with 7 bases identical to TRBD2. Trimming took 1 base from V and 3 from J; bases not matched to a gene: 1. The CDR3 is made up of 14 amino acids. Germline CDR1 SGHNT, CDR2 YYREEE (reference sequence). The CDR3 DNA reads TGTGCCAGCAGCTTGCCGGGAGGCTACAATGAGCAGTTCTTC. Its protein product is CASSLPGGYNEQFF.

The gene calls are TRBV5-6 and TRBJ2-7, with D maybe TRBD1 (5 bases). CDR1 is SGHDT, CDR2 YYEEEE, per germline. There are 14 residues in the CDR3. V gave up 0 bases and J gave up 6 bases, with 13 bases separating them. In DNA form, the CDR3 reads TGTGCCAGCAGCTTGGTTCGACAGTCACCCGAGCAGTACTTC. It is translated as CASSLVRQSPEQYF.

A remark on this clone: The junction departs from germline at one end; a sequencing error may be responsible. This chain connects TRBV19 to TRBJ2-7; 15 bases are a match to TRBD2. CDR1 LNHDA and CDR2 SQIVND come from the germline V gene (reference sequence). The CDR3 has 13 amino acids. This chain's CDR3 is CASSLGTSGRRVF. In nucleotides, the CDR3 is TGTGCCAGTAGTTTAGGGACTAGCGGGAGGCGAGTTTTC.

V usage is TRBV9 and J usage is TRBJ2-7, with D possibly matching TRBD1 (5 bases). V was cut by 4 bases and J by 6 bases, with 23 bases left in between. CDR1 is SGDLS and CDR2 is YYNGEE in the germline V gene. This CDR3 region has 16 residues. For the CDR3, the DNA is TGTGCCAGCAGCATCCATCGACAGAATCCCCAGTCCGAGCAGTACTTC. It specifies CASSIHRQNPQSEQYF.

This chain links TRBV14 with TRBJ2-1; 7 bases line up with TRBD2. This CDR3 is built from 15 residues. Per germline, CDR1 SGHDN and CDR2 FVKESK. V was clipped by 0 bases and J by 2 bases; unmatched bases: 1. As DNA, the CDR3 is TGTGCCAGCAGCCAAGATGGGAGGGCCTACAATGAGCAGTTCTTC. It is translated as CASSQDGRAYNEQFF.

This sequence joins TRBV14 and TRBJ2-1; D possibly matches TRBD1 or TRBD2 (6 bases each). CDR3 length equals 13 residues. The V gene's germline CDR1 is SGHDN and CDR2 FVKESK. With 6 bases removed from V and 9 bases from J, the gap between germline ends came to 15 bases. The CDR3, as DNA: TGTGCCAGCAGGGACTTCGAGGGGGGTGAGCAGTTCTTC. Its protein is CASRDFEGGEQFF. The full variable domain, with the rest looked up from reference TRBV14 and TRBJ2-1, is EAGVTQFPSHSVIEKGQTVTLRCDPISGHDNLYWYRRVMGKEIKFLLHFVKESKQDESGMPNNRFLAERTGGTYSTLKVQPAELEDSGVYFCASRDFEGGEQFFGPGTRLTVL.

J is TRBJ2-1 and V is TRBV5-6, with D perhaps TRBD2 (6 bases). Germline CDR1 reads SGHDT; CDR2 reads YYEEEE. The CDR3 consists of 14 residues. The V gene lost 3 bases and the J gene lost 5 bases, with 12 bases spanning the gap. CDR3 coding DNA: TGTGCCAGCAGCTCGGTAGCGGCCCACAATGAGCAGTTCTTC. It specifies CASSSVAAHNEQFF.

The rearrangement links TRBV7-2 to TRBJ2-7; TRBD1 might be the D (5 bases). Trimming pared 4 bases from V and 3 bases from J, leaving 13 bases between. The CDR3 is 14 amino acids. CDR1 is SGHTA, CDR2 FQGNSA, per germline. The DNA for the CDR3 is TGTGCCAGCAGCTCTTCGAGACAGTTCTACGAGCAGTACTTC. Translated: CASSSSRQFYEQYF.